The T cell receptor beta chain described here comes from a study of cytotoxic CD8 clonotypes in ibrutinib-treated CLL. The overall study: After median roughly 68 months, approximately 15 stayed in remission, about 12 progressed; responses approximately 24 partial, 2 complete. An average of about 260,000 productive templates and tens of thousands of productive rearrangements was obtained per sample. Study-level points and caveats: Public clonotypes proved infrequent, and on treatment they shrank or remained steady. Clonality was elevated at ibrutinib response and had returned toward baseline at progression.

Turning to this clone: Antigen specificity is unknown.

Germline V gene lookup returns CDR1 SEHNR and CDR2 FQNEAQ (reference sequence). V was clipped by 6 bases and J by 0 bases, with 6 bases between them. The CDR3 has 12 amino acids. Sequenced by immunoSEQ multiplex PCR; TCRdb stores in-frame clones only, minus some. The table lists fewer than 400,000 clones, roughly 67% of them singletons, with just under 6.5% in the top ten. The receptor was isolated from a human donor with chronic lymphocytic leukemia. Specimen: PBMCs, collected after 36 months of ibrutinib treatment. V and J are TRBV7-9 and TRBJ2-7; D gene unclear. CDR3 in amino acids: CASSHSSYEQYF. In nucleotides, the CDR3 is TGTGCCAGCAGTCACAGCTCCTACGAGCAGTACTTC.